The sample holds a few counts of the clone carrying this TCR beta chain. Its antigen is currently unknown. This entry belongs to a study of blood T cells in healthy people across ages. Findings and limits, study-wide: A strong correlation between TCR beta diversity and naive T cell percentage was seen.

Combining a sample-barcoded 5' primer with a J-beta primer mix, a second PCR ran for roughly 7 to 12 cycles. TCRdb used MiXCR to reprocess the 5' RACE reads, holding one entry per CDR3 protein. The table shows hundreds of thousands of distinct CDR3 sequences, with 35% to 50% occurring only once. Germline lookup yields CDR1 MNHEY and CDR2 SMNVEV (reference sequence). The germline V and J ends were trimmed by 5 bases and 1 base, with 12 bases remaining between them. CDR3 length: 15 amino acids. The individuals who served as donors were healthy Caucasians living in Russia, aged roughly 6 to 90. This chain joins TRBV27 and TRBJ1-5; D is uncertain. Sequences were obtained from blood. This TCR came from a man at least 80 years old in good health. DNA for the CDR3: TGTGCCAGCAGTCCTAAGAGAGGAAGCAATCAGCCCCAGCATTTT. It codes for CASSPKRGSNQPQHF.